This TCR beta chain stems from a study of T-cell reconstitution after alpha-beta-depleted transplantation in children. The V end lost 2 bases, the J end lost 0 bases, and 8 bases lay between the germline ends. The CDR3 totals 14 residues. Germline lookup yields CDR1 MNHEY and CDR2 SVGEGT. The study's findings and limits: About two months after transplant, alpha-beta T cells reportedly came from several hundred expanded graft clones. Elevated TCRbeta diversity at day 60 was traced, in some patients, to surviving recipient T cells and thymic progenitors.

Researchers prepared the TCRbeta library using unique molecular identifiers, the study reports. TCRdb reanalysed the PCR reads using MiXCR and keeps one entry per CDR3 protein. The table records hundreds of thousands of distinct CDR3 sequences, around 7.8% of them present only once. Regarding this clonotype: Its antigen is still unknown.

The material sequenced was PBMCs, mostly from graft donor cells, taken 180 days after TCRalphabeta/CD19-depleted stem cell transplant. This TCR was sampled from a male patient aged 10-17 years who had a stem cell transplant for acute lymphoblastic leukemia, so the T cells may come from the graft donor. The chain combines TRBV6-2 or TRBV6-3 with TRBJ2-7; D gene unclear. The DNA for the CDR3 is TGTGCCAGCAGTTACAGGTCCGGCTCCTACGAGCAGTACTTC. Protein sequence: CASSYRSGSYEQYF.